These 10 T cell receptor beta chains were sequenced from one sample in a study of cytomegalovirus exposure and HLA in healthy donors. The PCR had 60 Vbeta and 13 Jbeta primers. Clones were sequenced by immunoSEQ multiplex PCR, and TCRdb holds only the in-frame ones, with some missing. Of about 120,000 clones listed, about 76% are singletons. Sequencing was performed on PBMCs. These receptors were taken from a woman under 40 in good health and CMV-seronegative.

The chain is built from TRBV5-5 and TRBJ2-7; 8 positions match TRBD1. CDR1 is SGHKS and CDR2 is YYEKEE in the germline V gene (reference sequence). The ends lost 3 bases at V and 2 bases at J; junction bases unmatched: 1. This CDR3 region has 13 residues. In DNA form, the CDR3 reads TGTGCCAGCAGCTGGACAGGGACCTACGAGCAGTACTTC. Translating gives CASSWTGTYEQYF.

The table lists this clone with a few counts. CDR3 bases: TGCGCCAGCAGCTTCGGACCGACAGGGGACGAGCAGTACTTC. It encodes CASSFGPTGDEQYF. This chain links TRBV5-1 with TRBJ2-7; 8 bases line up with TRBD1. This CDR3 contains 14 residues. Per germline, CDR1 SGHRS and CDR2 YFSETQ. Losses at the gene ends were 2 bases for V and 5 bases for J; bases not matched to a gene: 6.

The chain joins TRBV5-1 to TRBJ2-3; 7 nucleotides agree with TRBD2. There are 14 residues in the CDR3. Germline V gives CDR1 SGHRS, CDR2 YFSETQ. V dropped 2 bases and J dropped 3; count of bases not matched to a gene: 3. In nucleotides, the CDR3 is TGCGCCAGCAGCTTTGACGGGGGGACAGATACGCAGTATTTT. It translates to CASSFDGGTDTQYF.

This chain connects TRBV28 to TRBJ1-5, with D perhaps matching TRBD1 (5 bases). Trimming left V 5 bases short and J 3 bases short, with 14 bases between. CDR3 length equals 15 residues. CDR1 MDHEN and CDR2 SYDVKM come from the germline V gene. The CDR3 sequence is CASSLTRGFNQPQHF. CDR3 nucleotides: TGTGCCAGCAGTCTTACCCGGGGGTTCAATCAGCCCCAGCATTTT.

The chain recombines TRBV11-3 with TRBJ2-7; 8 positions agree with TRBD2. This CDR3 is built from 12 residues. After removal of 6 bases from V and 6 bases from J, the junction contained 4 bases not matched to a gene. The germline CDR1 and CDR2 sequences are SGHNT and YENEEA. CDR3 amino acids: CASSRGGREQYF. The CDR3 DNA follows: TGTGCCAGCAGTCGGGGGGGGCGCGAGCAGTACTTC.

This chain links TRBV28 with TRBJ2-7, with 9 bases identical to TRBD1. Per germline, CDR1 MDHEN and CDR2 SYDVKM. With 5 bases clipped from V and 5 bases from J, the junction kept 10 bases outside the gene matches. This CDR3 comprises 15 residues. CDR3 region: CASSESGQGNDEQYF. CDR3 bases: TGTGCCAGCAGTGAATCCGGACAGGGGAACGACGAGCAGTACTTC.

This clone was detected only a few times. The V call is TRBV6-1, the J call TRBJ2-7; 10 bases are shared with TRBD1. CDR1 and CDR2 (germline): MNHNS, SASEGT. The CDR3 runs to 15 residues. V lost 6 bases and J lost 6; bases outside the gene matches: 11. CDR3 sequence: CASSDGTGAFGEQYF. DNA of the CDR3: TGTGCCAGCAGCGACGGGACAGGGGCGTTTGGCGAGCAGTACTTC.

The chain has TRBV4-1 and TRBJ1-2, with D possibly being TRBD1 (6 bases). With 4 bases removed from V and 3 bases from J, the gap between germline ends came to 12 bases. Germline V gene lookup returns CDR1 MGHRA and CDR2 YSYEKL. The CDR3 totals 14 residues. The CDR3: CASSPTGQDYGYTF. CDR3 DNA: TGCGCCAGCAGCCCAACGGGACAAGACTATGGCTACACCTTC.

The chain employs TRBV5-1 and TRBJ2-3, with TRBD1 matching over 8 bases. From germline, CDR1 is SGHRS and CDR2 YFSETQ. The V and J ends lost 4 bases and 2 bases, in that order; junction bases with no gene match: 6. The length of the CDR3 is 15 residues. The CDR3 bases are TGCGCCAGCAGCCTTGGACAGGGCTACACAGATACGCAGTATTTT. Its protein product is CASSLGQGYTDTQYF.

This chain connects TRBV7-2 to TRBJ1-2, with 7 nucleotides matching TRBD1. The germline V gene encodes CDR1 SGHTA and CDR2 FQGNSA. Trimming removed 5 bases from V and 4 bases from J; junction bases left unmatched: 10. CDR3 length: 15 amino acids. CDR3 in amino acids: CASSPPGQPFYGYTF. The CDR3 nucleotides are TGTGCCAGCAGCCCCCCGGGACAGCCTTTCTATGGCTACACCTTC.